This T cell receptor beta chain was observed in a study of T cell responses to AZD1222 COVID-19 vaccine. The study's findings and limits: Scientists sampled the repertoires only once the peak T cell response had passed. Spike-wide vaccine-associated CD4 TCRs dominated at 160-218 and 743-854. Close to half of all spike-specific TCRs reportedly target regions of the variants that are unmutated. The number of AZD1222 recipients seropositive at baseline was only five to seven.

TCRdb's copy holds only in-frame clones and misses some; the assay was immunoSEQ multiplex PCR. The sample contains over 120,000 clones, 93% of which appear only once. The V end was cut by 5 bases, the J end by 6 bases, with 14 bases between. This CDR3 is built from 13 residues. Germline values: CDR1 MNHNY, CDR2 SVGAGI (reference sequence). On this clone itself: Its specificity is unknown.

Sequenced material: peripheral blood, taken on day 0 of AZD1222 vaccination. This receptor was taken from an adult in good health. The chain uses TRBV6-6 and TRBJ2-7; D remains unclear. This chain's CDR3 is CASSQVKSGEQYF. The CDR3 DNA reads TGTGCCAGCAGTCAGGTAAAATCCGGCGAGCAGTACTTC.